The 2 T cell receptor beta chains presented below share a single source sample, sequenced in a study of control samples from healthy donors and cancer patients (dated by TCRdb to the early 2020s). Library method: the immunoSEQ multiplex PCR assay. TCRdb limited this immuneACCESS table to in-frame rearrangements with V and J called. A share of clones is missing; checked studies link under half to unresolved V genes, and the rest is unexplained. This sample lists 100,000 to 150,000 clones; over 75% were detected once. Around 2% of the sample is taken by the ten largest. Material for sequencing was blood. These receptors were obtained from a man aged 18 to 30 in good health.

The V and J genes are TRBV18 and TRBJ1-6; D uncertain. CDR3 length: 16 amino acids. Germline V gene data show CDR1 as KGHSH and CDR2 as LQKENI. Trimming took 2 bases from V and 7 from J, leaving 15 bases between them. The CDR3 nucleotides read TGTGCCAGCTCACCAACACCAAGGGCAGTAAATTCACCCCTCCACTTT. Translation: CASSPTPRAVNSPLHF. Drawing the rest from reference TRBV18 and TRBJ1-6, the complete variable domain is NAGVMQNPRHLVRRRGQEARLRCSPMKGHSHVYWYRQLPEEGLKFMVYLQKENIIDESGMPKERFSAEFPKEGPSILRIQQVVRGDSAAYFCASSPTPRAVNSPLHFGNGTRLTVT.

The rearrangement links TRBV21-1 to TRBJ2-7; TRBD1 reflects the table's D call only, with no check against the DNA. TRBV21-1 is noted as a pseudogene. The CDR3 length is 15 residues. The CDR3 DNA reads TGTGCCAGCAGCAAATGGGGGACAGCCCCATACGAGCAGTACTTC. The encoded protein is CASSKWGTAPYEQYF.